The 16 T cell receptor beta chains given below trace back to one sample, sequenced in a study of cytomegalovirus exposure and HLA in healthy donors. PCR involved 60 Vbeta and 13 Jbeta primers. Libraries were prepared by immunoSEQ multiplex PCR; TCRdb keeps only in-frame clonotypes and omits some of them. Of approximately 220,000 clones listed, about 80% are singletons. Input material: PBMCs. The receptors stem from a girl aged 10-17 years in good health and CMV-seronegative.

J is TRBJ2-1 and V is TRBV4-3; 9 nucleotides align to TRBD2. Looked up from germline, CDR1 is LGHNA and CDR2 is YSLEER. V dropped 0 bases and J dropped 4; count of bases not matched to a gene: 4. The CDR3 sequence is 16 residues long. CDR3 amino acids: CASSQDLRGGYNEQFF. CDR3 nucleotides: TGCGCCAGCAGCCAAGATCTGCGGGGGGGTTACAATGAGCAGTTCTTC.

The count of this clone is one. The chain couples TRBV7-2 to TRBJ2-3; 7 bases line up with TRBD1. Germline lookup yields CDR1 SGHTA and CDR2 FQGNSA. The trim removed 5 bases at V and 3 bases at J, leaving 11 bases unmatched. This CDR3 has 16 amino acids. The CDR3 nucleotides read TGTGCCAGCAGCCCGTGGACAGGTTGGGGTACAGATACGCAGTATTTT. Its protein product is CASSPWTGWGTDTQYF.

This clone has just a few counts. The chain links TRBV7-3 to TRBJ2-3; 9 nucleotides match TRBD1. V shed 5 bases, J shed 5 bases, and the junction held 14 bases outside the gene matches. The CDR3 contains 17 residues. Germline lookup yields CDR1 SGHTA and CDR2 FQGTGA. CDR3 amino acids: CASSPQSGTGSRDTQYF. The CDR3 nucleotides are TGTGCCAGCAGCCCCCAATCCGGGACAGGGTCAAGAGATACGCAGTATTTT.

This CDR3 is CASSSTGKDYEQYF. Written as DNA, the CDR3 is TGTGCCAGCAGCTCCACCGGTAAAGATTACGAGCAGTACTTC. This chain joins TRBV7-9 and TRBJ2-7; D unclear. With 4 bases removed from V and 4 bases from J, the gap between germline ends came to 14 bases. CDR1 is SEHNR and CDR2 is FQNEAQ in the germline V gene (reference sequence). CDR3 size: 14 residues.

The chain recombines TRBV30 with TRBJ1-2; no definite D call. The CDR3 runs 12 residues. V lost 5 bases and J lost 4, with 11 bases in between. From germline, CDR1 is GTSNPN and CDR2 SVGIG (reference sequence). CDR3 nucleotides: TGTGCCTGGGTTAACCGGGGCTATGGCTACACCTTC. Translating it yields CAWVNRGYGYTF.

The V call is TRBV7-9, the J call TRBJ1-1; TRBD1 matches 8 bases. The germline V gene has CDR1 SEHNR and CDR2 FQNEAQ (reference sequence). CDR3 length: 14 residues. After removal of 5 bases from V and 1 base from J, the junction contained 3 bases not matched to a gene. The CDR3 region is CASSTQGGNTEAFF. CDR3 nucleotide sequence: TGTGCCAGCAGCACACAGGGGGGGAACACTGAAGCTTTCTTT.

The CDR3 sequence is CASSPKQGSSYEQYF. CDR3 in DNA: TGCGCCAGCAGCCCAAAACAGGGGTCGTCCTACGAGCAGTACTTC. The chain couples TRBV5-1 to TRBJ2-7; 7 bases match TRBD1. Trimming cost V 4 bases and J 1 base; bases outside gene matches: 8. CDR1 and CDR2 (germline): SGHRS, YFSETQ. The CDR3 has 15 amino acids. The variable domain in full, with the rest retrieved from reference TRBV5-1 and TRBJ2-7, is KAGVTQTPRYLIKTRGQQVTLSCSPISGHRSVSWYQQTPGQGLQFLFEYFSETQRNKGNFPGRFSGRQFSNSRSEMNVSTLELGDSALYLCASSPKQGSSYEQYFGPGTRLTVT.

The chain carries TRBV28 and TRBJ1-1, with TRBD1 matching over 7 bases. V was pared by 8 bases and J by 2 bases, with 8 bases of the junction left unmatched. Germline CDR1 and CDR2: MDHEN and SYDVKM. The CDR3 consists of 14 residues. CDR3 coding DNA: TGTGCCAGCCGATGGACAGGACCTAACACTGAAGCTTTCTTT. Residues: CASRWTGPNTEAFF.

In its sample, this clone was seen a few times. This chain joins TRBV19 and TRBJ1-1; no clear D gene. Trimming took off 10 bases at V and 10 bases at J, with 10 bases between the two ends. The CDR3 length is 9 residues. Per germline, CDR1 LNHDA and CDR2 SQIVND (reference sequence). Here the CDR3 reads CATGIGAFF. The CDR3 DNA follows: TGTGCCACGGGGATAGGAGCTTTCTTT.

The genes are TRBV9 and TRBJ2-6; D unclear. The CDR3 sequence is 14 residues long. In germline, CDR1 is SGDLS, CDR2 YYNGEE. Deletions cut 0 bases from V and 3 bases from J, with 4 bases between. The CDR3 is CASSVAHGANVLTF. The CDR3 DNA reads TGTGCCAGCAGCGTAGCCCATGGGGCCAACGTCCTGACTTTC. Looking up the rest from reference TRBV9 and TRBJ2-6 gives the full variable domain: DSGVTQTPKHLITATGQRVTLRCSPRSGDLSVYWYQQSLDQGLQFLIQYYNGEERAKGNILERFSAQQFPDLHSELNLSSLELGDSALYFCASSVAHGANVLTFGAGSRLTVL.

V gene TRBV6-5 combines with J gene TRBJ1-6; no clear D gene. Germline V CDR1 and CDR2: MNHEY, SVGAGI. CDR3 size: 15 residues. V was cut by 5 bases and J by 7 bases, with 15 bases left in between. The CDR3 bases are TGTGCCAGCAGTCTCCAGAGGCCTGGGAATTCACCCCTCCACTTT. This codes for CASSLQRPGNSPLHF.

V gene TRBV7-7 combines with J gene TRBJ1-1; possibly TRBD1 for D (5 bases). The CDR3 loop spans 14 amino acids. Between the trimmed V and J ends, which lost 5 bases and 5 bases, there was a span of 15 bases. CDR1 and CDR2 from the germline V gene are SSHAT and FNYEAQ (reference sequence). Written as DNA, the CDR3 is TGTGCCAGCAGCCCTCTTCTAAAGGGGACTGAAGCTTTCTTT. It yields the protein CASSPLLKGTEAFF.

The gene calls are TRBV7-2 and TRBJ2-5; a possible D gene is TRBD2 (6 bases). Looked up from germline, CDR1 is SGHTA and CDR2 is FQGNSA. CDR3 length: 14 amino acids. V shed 1 base and J shed 3 bases, with 9 bases lying between them. CDR3 loop: CASSLVWGEETQYF. The DNA for the CDR3 is TGTGCCAGCAGCTTAGTATGGGGGGAAGAGACCCAGTACTTC.

The chain joins TRBV27 to TRBJ2-1; 7 nucleotides match TRBD2. The germline V gene encodes CDR1 MNHEY and CDR2 SMNVEV (reference sequence). The CDR3 loop spans 17 amino acids. V gave up 4 bases and J gave up 10 bases; unmatched junction bases: 19. This CDR3 reads CASSSTTPGLRGPEQFF. The CDR3 region has the DNA TGTGCCAGCAGTTCCACCACTCCGGGACTAAGGGGCCCCGAGCAGTTCTTC.

V is TRBV5-6 and J is TRBJ2-7; a weak D match, TRBD2 (7 bases). This CDR3 contains 16 residues. Germline V gene sequence: CDR1 SGHDT, CDR2 YYEEEE. V was clipped by 1 base and J by 5 bases, with 19 bases between them. CDR3 in amino acids: CASSLIGGGGQNEQYF. As DNA, the CDR3 is TGTGCCAGCAGCTTGATTGGCGGGGGCGGTCAAAACGAGCAGTACTTC.

The CDR3 is CASSYVPEYGYTF. The DNA of the CDR3 is TGTGCCAGCAGTTACGTCCCAGAATATGGCTACACCTTC. V gene TRBV6-6 combines with J gene TRBJ1-2; the D is unclear. This CDR3 spans 13 amino acids. Trimming stripped 2 bases from V and 5 bases from J, with 9 bases between. Germline-derived CDR1 and CDR2 are MNHNY and SVGAGI (reference sequence).